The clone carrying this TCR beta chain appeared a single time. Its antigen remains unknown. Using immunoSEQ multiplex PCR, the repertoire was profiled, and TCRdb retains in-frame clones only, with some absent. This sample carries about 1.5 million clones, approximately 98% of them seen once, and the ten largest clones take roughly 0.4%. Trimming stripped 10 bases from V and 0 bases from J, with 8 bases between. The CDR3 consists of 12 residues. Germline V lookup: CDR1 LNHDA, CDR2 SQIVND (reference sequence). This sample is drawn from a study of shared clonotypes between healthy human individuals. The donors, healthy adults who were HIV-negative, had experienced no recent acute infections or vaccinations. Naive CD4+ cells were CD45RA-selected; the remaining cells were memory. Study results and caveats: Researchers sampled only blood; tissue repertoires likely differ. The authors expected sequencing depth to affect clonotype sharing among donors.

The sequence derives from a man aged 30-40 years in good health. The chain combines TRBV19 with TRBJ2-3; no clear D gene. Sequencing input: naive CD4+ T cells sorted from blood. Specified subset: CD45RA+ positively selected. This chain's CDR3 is CATVGSTDTQYF. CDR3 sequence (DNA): TGTGCCACTGTCGGAAGCACAGATACGCAGTATTTT. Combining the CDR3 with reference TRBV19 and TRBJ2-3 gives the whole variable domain DGGITQSPKYLFRKEGQNVTLSCEQNLNHDAMYWYRQDPGQGLRLIYYSQIVNDFQKGDIAEGYSVSREKKESFPLTVTSAQKNPTAFYLCATVGSTDTQYFGPGTRLTVL.